The 11 T cell receptor beta chains listed next were all sequenced from one sample in a study of shared clonotypes between healthy human individuals. The repertoire was sequenced with immunoSEQ multiplex PCR; TCRdb's copy has only in-frame clones and lacks some. Of around 980,000 clones listed, around three quarters were seen once; the top ten hold roughly 0.65%. The specimen sequenced was memory CD4+ T cells from PBMCs. Subset noted: CD45RA-negative fraction. These TCRs come from a man aged 18-30 years in good health. Some clones in this sample may be carry-over from other donors' samples.

This clone was seen once. Other DNA sequences in the sample encode the same CDR3. The V call is TRBV4-1, the J call TRBJ1-5; D gene uncertain. This CDR3 is built from 15 residues. The V end lost 2 bases, the J end lost 0 bases, and 8 bases lay between the germline ends. CDR1 and CDR2 (germline): MGHRA, YSYEKL. The CDR3 nucleotides are TGCGCCAGCAGCCAATACCGGGATAGCAATCAGCCCCAGCATTTT. Translation gives CASSQYRDSNQPQHF.

The chain links TRBV2 to TRBJ2-1; 11 nucleotides align to TRBD1. V dropped 4 bases and J dropped 4; count of bases not matched to a gene: 3. In germline, CDR1 is SNHLY, CDR2 FYNNEI. CDR3 size: 15 residues. The CDR3 bases are TGTGCCAGCAGTGCGGGACAGGGGGTATACAATGAGCAGTTCTTC. Protein: CASSAGQGVYNEQFF.

The rearrangement joins TRBV30 to TRBJ1-1; TRBD1 matches 8 bases. The CDR3 spans 16 residues. J lost 0 bases, V lost 5 bases, and 11 bases had no gene match. Per the germline V gene, CDR1 is GTSNPN and CDR2 is SVGIG (reference sequence). The CDR3 coding sequence is TGTGCCTGGCCGGCCGGGACAGGACTTATGAACACTGAAGCTTTCTTT. Residues: CAWPAGTGLMNTEAFF.

The rearrangement joins TRBV2 to TRBJ2-5; TRBD1 is a possible D gene (7 bases). In germline, CDR1 is SNHLY, CDR2 FYNNEI. V shed 4 bases and J shed 5 bases, with 14 bases lying between them. The CDR3 runs 14 residues. The CDR3 sequence: CASSGQGGPETQYF. For the CDR3, the DNA is TGTGCCAGCAGTGGACAGGGAGGACCGGAGACCCAGTACTTC. The variable domain in full, completed from reference TRBV2 and TRBJ2-5, reads EPEVTQTPSHQVTQMGQEVILRCVPISNHLYFYWYRQILGQKVEFLVSFYNNEISEKSEIFDDQFSVERPDGSNFTLKIRSTKLEDSAMYFCASSGQGGPETQYFGPGTRLLVL.

This clone showed up just once. The J gene is TRBJ1-1, the V gene TRBV11-3; 7 positions match TRBD1. The germline CDR1 and CDR2 sequences are SGHNT and YENEEA. The CDR3 is 15 amino acids. J lost 1 base, V lost 8 bases, and 10 bases had no gene match. Here the CDR3 reads CASGSGGPGNTEAFF. The CDR3 nucleotides are TGTGCCAGCGGGTCAGGGGGTCCGGGGAACACTGAAGCTTTCTTT.

The rearrangement links TRBV5-4 to TRBJ2-4, with 9 bases lining up with TRBD2. This CDR3 has 16 amino acids. The germline V gene has CDR1 SGHNT and CDR2 YYREEE (reference sequence). Trimming removed 1 base from V and 4 bases from J; junction bases left unmatched: 6. The CDR3 spells CASSLSASGNKNIQYF. The CDR3, as DNA: TGTGCCAGCAGCTTGTCTGCTAGCGGGAATAAAAACATTCAGTACTTC.

V is TRBV5-1 and J is TRBJ2-3; 14 bases are a match to TRBD2. The CDR3 has 20 amino acids. V shed 4 bases, J shed 1 base, and the junction held 14 bases outside the gene matches. The germline CDR1 and CDR2 sequences are SGHRS and YFSETQ. CDR3 region: CASSRGLAGEYWSRTDTQYF. The CDR3 DNA follows: TGCGCCAGCAGCCGGGGACTAGCGGGAGAGTATTGGAGTCGCACAGATACGCAGTATTTT.

This chain uses TRBV5-6 with TRBJ2-5; TRBD2 agrees at 9 bases. Trimming cost V 2 bases and J 3 bases; bases outside gene matches: 5. Germline V gene sequence: CDR1 SGHDT, CDR2 YYEEEE. The CDR3 sequence is 15 residues long. The CDR3 loop reads CASSLWLAGKETQYF. DNA for the CDR3: TGTGCCAGCAGCTTATGGCTAGCGGGAAAAGAGACCCAGTACTTC.

J is TRBJ2-3 and V is TRBV11-2, with a possible D match to TRBD1 (5 bases). CDR3 length equals 13 residues. Germline CDR1 SGHAT, CDR2 FQNNGV. Trimming shortened V by 5 bases and J by 0 bases, and 6 bases separated the two germline ends. The CDR3 DNA sequence: TGTGCCAGCAGCCAGGGCAGCACAGATACGCAGTATTTT. Protein product: CASSQGSTDTQYF.

The chain employs TRBV29-1 and TRBJ1-2, with TRBD1 identical over 8 bases. The CDR3 has 12 amino acids. The V gene's germline CDR1 is SQVTM and CDR2 ANQGSEA. Trimming cost V 8 bases and J 8 bases; bases outside gene matches: 10. CDR3 sequence: CSTVQGGEGYTF. The CDR3 DNA follows: TGCAGCACCGTACAGGGGGGAGAAGGCTACACCTTC.

The chain employs TRBV6-1 and TRBJ2-5; 9 bases align to TRBD2. Germline V gives CDR1 MNHNS, CDR2 SASEGT. The CDR3 is 14 residues long. V trimming: 6 bases; J trimming: 2 bases; junction bases outside the gene matches: 4. Here the CDR3 reads CASSLAGIQETQYF. CDR3 nucleotide sequence: TGTGCCAGCAGCCTAGCGGGAATTCAAGAGACCCAGTACTTC.